These T cell receptor beta chains were read from a single sample in a study of T cell responses to AZD1222 COVID-19 vaccine. Assay: immunoSEQ multiplex PCR; the TCRdb copy retains only in-frame clones and omits some. The sample yields 100,000 to 120,000 clones, approximately 89% seen once. The material was peripheral blood, obtained on day 0 of MenACWY control vaccination. Every receptor here comes from an adult in good health. CDR3s include the opening cysteine and the closing phenylalanine or tryptophan. D genes are given only for firm matches. Where a row states a size, it is once, few, many or the class of an expanded clone; other rows omit it.

>TRBJ2-7|.|.|TRBV6-5
CASGRDGTFYEQYF
TGTGCCAGCGGTCGGGACGGAACATTCTACGAGCAGTACTTC
>TRBJ2-1|.|.|TRBV4-2
CASSQEQYDEQFF
TGTGCCAGCAGCCAAGAACAGTACGATGAGCAGTTCTTC
>TRBJ2-7|.|.|TRBV10-3
CAISLRDSPSESSYEQYF
TGTGCCATCAGTCTCCGGGACTCCCCGTCAGAGAGCTCCTACGAGCAGTACTTC
>TRBJ2-3|.|once|TRBV14
CASSQGASVSTDTQYF
TGTGCCAGCAGCCAAGGGGCAAGCGTCAGCACAGATACGCAGTATTTT
>TRBJ1-6|.|.|TRBV6-4
CASSDGTANSPLHF
TGTGCCAGCAGTGACGGTACAGCAAATTCACCCCTCCACTTT
>TRBJ2-7|.|.|TRBV20-1
CSATGIYEQYF
TGCAGTGCTACAGGGATCTACGAGCAGTACTTC
>TRBJ1-1|.|.|TRBV27
CASSFVGNTEAFF
TGTGCCAGCAGTTTCGTCGGGAACACTGAAGCTTTCTTT
>TRBJ1-5|TRBD1|.|TRBV11-1
CASSPGTGSGQPQHF
TGTGCCAGCAGCCCGGGGACAGGGTCGGGTCAGCCCCAGCATTTT
>TRBJ1-4|TRBD1|.|TRBV28
CASSRGTGILF
TGTGCCAGCAGCCGAGGGACAGGGATACTTTTT
>TRBJ1-6|TRBD1|once|TRBV2
CASIYEAGGGHNSPLHF
TGTGCCAGCATTTATGAGGCAGGGGGTGGTCATAATTCACCCCTCCACTTT
>TRBJ2-5|TRBD1|.|TRBV6-1
CASSEAWDRGGRQETQYF
TGTGCCAGCAGTGAAGCGTGGGACAGGGGAGGGAGGCAAGAGACCCAGTACTTC
>TRBJ2-3|TRBD2|.|TRBV29-1
CSVEISGGRTDTQYF
TGCAGCGTTGAGATTAGCGGGGGCCGCACAGATACGCAGTATTTT
>TRBJ2-7|.|.|TRBV2
CASSSLGGHSYEQYF
TGTGCCAGCAGTTCACTAGGGGGGCACTCCTACGAGCAGTACTTC
>TRBJ1-4|TRBD1|.|TRBV4-3
CASSQGDRGEEKLFF
TGCGCCAGCAGCCAAGGTGACAGGGGTGAGGAAAAACTGTTTTTT
>TRBJ1-2|.|few|TRBV9
CASTRGGELYGYTF
TGTGCCAGCACCCGGGGGGGGGAGCTCTATGGCTACACCTTC
>TRBJ1-2|TRBD1|.|TRBV7-2
CASSSGRDRESYTF
TGTGCCAGCAGCTCGGGAAGGGACAGGGAGAGCTACACCTTC
>TRBJ2-7|.|.|TRBV11-3
CASSPGAGGYEQYF
TGTGCCAGCAGCCCCGGGGCCGGGGGCTACGAGCAGTACTTC
>TRBJ2-1|TRBD2|.|TRBV3-1/TRBV3-2
CASSQKIRGLAGGPSEQFF
TGTGCCAGCAGCCAAAAAATTAGAGGACTAGCGGGGGGGCCAAGTGAGCAGTTCTTC
>TRBJ2-3|.|once|TRBV5-1
CASSLALTESTDTQYF
TGCGCCAGCAGCTTGGCTTTGACGGAATCCACAGATACGCAGTATTTT
>TRBJ2-7|TRBD1|.|TRBV6-1
CASSETGVHEQYF
TGTGCCAGCAGTGAAACAGGGGTTCACGAGCAGTACTTC
>TRBJ1-5|.|.|TRBV27
CASRRASSNQPQHF
TGTGCCAGCAGAAGGGCCAGTAGCAATCAGCCCCAGCATTTT
>TRBJ2-2|TRBD1|.|TRBV9
CASSVGTGGGGELFF
TGTGCCAGCAGCGTTGGGACAGGGGGAGGCGGGGAGCTGTTTTTT
>TRBJ2-7|TRBD2|.|TRBV6-2/TRBV6-3
CASSRGLAGVEQYF
TGTGCCAGCAGTCGAGGGCTAGCGGGGGTTGAGCAGTACTTC
>TRBJ1-2|.|.|TRBV5-1
CASSAGPSSGGYTF
TGCGCCAGCAGCGCCGGGCCTTCAAGTGGGGGCTACACCTTC